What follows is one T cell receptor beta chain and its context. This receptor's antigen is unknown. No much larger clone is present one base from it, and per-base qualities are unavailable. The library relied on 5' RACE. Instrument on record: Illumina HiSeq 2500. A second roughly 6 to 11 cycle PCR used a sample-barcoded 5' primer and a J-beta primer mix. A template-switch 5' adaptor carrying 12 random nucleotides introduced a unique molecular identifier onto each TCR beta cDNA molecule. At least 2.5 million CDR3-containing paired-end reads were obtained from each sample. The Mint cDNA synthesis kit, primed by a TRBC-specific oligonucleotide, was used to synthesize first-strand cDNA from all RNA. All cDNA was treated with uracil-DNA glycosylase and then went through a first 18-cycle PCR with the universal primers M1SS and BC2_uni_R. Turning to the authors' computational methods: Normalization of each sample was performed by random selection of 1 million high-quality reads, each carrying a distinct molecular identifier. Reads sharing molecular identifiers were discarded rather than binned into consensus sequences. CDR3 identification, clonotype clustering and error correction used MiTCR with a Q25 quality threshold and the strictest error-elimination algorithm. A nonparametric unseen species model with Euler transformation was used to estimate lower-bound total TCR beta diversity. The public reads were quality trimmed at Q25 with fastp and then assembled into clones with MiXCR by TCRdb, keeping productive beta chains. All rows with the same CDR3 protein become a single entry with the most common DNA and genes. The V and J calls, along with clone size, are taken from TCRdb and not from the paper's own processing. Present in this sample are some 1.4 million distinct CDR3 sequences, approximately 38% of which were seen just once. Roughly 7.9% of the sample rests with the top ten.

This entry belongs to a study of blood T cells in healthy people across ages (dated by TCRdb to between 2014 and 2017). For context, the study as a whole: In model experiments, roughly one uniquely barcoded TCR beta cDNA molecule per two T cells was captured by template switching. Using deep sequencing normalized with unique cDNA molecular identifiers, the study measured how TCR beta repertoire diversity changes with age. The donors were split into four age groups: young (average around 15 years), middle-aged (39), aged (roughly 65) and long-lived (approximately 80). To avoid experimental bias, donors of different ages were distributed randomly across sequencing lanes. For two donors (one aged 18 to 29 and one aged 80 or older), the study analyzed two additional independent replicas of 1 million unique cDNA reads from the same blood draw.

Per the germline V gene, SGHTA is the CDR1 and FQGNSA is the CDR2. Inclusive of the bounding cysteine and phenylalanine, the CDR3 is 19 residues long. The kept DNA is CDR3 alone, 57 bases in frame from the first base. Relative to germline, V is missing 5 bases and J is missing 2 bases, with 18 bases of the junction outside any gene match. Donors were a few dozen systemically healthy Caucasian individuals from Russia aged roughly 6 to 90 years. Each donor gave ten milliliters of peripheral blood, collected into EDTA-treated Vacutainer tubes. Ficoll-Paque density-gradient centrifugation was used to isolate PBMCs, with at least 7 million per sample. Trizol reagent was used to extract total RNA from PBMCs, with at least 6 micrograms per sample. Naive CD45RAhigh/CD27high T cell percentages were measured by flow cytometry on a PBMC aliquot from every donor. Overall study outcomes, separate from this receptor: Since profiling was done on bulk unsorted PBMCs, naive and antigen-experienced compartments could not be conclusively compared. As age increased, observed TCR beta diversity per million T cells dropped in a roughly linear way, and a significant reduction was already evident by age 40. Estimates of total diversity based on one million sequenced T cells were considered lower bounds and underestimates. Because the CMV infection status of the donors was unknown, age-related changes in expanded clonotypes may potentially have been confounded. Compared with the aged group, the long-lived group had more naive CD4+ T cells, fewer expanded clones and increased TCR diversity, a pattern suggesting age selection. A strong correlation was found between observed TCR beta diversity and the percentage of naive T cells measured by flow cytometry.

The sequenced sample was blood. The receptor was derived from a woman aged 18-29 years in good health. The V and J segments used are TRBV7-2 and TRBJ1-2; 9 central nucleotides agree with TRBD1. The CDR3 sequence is CASSGLSRDRAEWNYGYTF. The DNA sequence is TGTGCCAGCAGCGGACTGTCCCGGGACAGGGCAGAATGGAACTATGGCTACACCTTC.